The clone carrying this T cell receptor beta chain appeared a few times. In the PCR, 60 Vbeta and 13 Jbeta primers were used. Sequenced by immunoSEQ multiplex PCR; TCRdb stores in-frame clones only, minus some. The profile shows about 93,000 clones, less than 80% of them singletons. The CDR3 is made up of 14 amino acids. V was clipped by 1 base and J by 8 bases; unmatched bases: 2. The germline V gene encodes CDR1 SGHKS and CDR2 YYEKEE (reference sequence). The sample originates from a study of cytomegalovirus exposure and HLA in healthy donors. The receptor was isolated from a woman aged 40 to 50 in good health and CMV-seronegative. Sequenced: PBMCs. The chain uses TRBV5-5 and TRBJ2-1, with 11 bases fitting TRBD2. CDR3 sequence: CASSLFSGRDEQFF. The CDR3 DNA reads as TGTGCCAGCAGCTTGTTTAGCGGGAGGGATGAGCAGTTCTTC.